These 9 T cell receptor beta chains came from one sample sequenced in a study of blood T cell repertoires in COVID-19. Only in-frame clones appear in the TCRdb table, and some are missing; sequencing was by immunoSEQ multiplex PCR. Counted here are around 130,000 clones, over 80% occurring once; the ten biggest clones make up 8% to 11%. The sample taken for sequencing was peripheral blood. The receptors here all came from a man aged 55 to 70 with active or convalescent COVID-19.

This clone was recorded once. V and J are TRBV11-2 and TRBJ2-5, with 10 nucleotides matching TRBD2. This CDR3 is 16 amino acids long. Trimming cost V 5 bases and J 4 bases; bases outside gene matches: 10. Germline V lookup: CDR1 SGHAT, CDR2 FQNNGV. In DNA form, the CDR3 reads TGTGCCAGCAGCCAGTCTAGCGGGAGTGGGGGAGAGACCCAGTACTTC. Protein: CASSQSSGSGGETQYF.

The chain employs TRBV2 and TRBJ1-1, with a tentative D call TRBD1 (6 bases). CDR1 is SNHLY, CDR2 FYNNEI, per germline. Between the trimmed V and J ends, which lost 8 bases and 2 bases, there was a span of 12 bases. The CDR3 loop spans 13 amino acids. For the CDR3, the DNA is TGTGCCAGCGGTCGGGACATTAACACTGAAGCTTTCTTT. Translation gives CASGRDINTEAFF. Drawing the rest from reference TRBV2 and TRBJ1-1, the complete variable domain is EPEVTQTPSHQVTQMGQEVILRCVPISNHLYFYWYRQILGQKVEFLVSFYNNEISEKSEIFDDQFSVERPDGSNFTLKIRSTKLEDSAMYFCASGRDINTEAFFGQGTRLTVV.

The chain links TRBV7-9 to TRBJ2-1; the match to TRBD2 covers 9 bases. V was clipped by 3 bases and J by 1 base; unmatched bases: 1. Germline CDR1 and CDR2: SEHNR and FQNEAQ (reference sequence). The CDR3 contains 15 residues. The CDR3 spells CASSFSGSSYNEQFF. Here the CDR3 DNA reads TGTGCCAGCAGCTTTAGCGGGAGTTCCTACAATGAGCAGTTCTTC.

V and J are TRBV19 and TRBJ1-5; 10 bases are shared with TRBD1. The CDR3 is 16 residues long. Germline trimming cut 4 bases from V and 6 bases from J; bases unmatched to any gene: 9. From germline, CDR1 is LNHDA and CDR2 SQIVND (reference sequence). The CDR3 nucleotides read TGTGCCAGTAGTAAGGCCCCCGGGACAGGGGTTCAGCCCCAGCATTTT. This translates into CASSKAPGTGVQPQHF.

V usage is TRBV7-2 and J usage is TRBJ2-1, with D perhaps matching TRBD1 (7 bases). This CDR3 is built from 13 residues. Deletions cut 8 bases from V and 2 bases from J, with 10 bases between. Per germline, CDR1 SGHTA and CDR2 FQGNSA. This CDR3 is CASGGGTYNEQFF. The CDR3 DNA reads TGTGCCAGCGGAGGGGGCACCTACAATGAGCAGTTCTTC.

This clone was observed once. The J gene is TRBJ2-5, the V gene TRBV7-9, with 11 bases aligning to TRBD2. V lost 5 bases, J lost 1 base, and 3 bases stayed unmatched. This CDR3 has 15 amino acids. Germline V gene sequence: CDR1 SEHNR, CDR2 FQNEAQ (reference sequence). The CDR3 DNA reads TGTGCCAGCAGCCCGACTAGCGGGGCCCAAGAGACCCAGTACTTC. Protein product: CASSPTSGAQETQYF. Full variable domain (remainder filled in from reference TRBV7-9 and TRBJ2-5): DTGVSQNPRHKITKRGQNVTFRCDPISEHNRLYWYRQTLGQGPEFLTYFQNEAQLEKSRLLSDRFSAERPKGSFSTLEIQRTEQGDSAMYLCASSPTSGAQETQYFGPGTRLLVL.

The CDR3 nucleotides are TGTGCCAGCAACCCAGGGTTCCCCTACGAGCAGTACTTC. Translating gives CASNPGFPYEQYF. J is TRBJ2-7 and V is TRBV12-3 or TRBV12-4; tentative D call: TRBD1 (5 bases). CDR3 length: 13 amino acids. V was trimmed by 7 bases and J by 2 bases, leaving 12 bases between them.

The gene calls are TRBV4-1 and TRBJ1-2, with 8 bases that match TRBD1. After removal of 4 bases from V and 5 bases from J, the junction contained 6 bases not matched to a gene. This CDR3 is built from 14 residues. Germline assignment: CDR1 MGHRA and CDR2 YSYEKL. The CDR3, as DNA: TGCGCCAGCAGCCCGACAGGGGCCGAGTATGGCTACACCTTC. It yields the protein CASSPTGAEYGYTF.

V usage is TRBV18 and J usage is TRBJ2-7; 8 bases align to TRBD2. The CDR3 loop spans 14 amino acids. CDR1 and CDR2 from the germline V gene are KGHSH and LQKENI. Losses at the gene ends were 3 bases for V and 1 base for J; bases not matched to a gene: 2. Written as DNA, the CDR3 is TGTGCCAGCTCACCCACGGGGGGGTCCTACGAGCAGTACTTC. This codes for CASSPTGGSYEQYF.